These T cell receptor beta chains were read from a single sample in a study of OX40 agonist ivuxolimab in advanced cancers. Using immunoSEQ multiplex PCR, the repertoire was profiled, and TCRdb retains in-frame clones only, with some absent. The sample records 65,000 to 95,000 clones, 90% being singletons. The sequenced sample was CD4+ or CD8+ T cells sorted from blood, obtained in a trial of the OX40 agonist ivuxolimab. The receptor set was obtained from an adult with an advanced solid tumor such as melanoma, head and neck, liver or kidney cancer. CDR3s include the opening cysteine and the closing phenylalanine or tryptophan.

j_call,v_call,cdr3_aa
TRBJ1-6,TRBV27,CATATGGLSSPLHF
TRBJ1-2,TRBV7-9,CASSFQGDYGYTF
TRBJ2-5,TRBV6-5,CASRADRYLGETQYF
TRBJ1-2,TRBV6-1,CASSEALGGYGYGYTF
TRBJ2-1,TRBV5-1,CASSSRPGNEQFF
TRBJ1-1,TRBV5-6,CASSLGRLNTEAFF
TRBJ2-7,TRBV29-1,CSVEGQGYEQYF
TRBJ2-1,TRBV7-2,CASSLTGGGYNEQFF
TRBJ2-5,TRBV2,CASSGVSYQETQYF
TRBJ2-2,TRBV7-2,CASSLVIGIGELFF
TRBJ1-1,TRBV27,CASTQGGRNTEAFF
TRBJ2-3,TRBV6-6,CASNPRQGRYTDTQYF
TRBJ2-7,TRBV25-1,CASSEWDRGLNEQYF
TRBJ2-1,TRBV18,CASSPPGTSDPYNERFF
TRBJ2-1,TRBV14,CASSPTLAGEQFF
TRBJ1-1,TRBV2,CASSERGLENTEAFF
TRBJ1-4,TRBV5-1,CASSLATDEREKLFF
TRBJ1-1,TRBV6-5,CASSPGQREAFF
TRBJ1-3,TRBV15,CATSRSRSGNTIYF
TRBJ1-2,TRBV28,CASSLWAVDSIDGYTF
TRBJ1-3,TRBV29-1,CSVREDRAGNTIYF
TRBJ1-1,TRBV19,CASSLLRDGNTEAFF
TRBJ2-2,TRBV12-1,CASSFHGTNTGELFF
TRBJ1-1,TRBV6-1,CASIETGGASTEAFF
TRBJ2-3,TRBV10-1,CASSPDRDRTDTQYF
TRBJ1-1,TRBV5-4,CASRQTGGGTEAFF
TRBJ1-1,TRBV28,CASSLVPDTEAFF
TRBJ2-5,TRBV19,CATEDTDQETQYF
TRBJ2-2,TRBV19,CASSPDRVIGELFF
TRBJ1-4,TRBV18,CASSGQGDEEKLFF
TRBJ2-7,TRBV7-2,CASSWEGGTYEQYF
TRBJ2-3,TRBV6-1,CASSGYSGTTTQYF
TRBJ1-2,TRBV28,CASESGGLRGYTF
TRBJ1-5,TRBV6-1,CASLTEQGNQPQHF
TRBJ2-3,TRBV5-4,CASSYRDRDTDTQYF
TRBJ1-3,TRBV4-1,CASSQDVSDTGNTIYF
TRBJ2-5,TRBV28,CASSDQGHGETQYF
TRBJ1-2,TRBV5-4,CASSVTDRAGTF
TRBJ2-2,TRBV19,CASSIQGGNTGELFF
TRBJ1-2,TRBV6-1,CASSEYTNYGYTF
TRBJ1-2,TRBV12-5,CASGLVLYRLNYGYTF
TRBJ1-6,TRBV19,CASSTTWASSPLHF
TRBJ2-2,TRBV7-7,CASSPGTAVTGELFF
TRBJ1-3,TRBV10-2,CASSESRGGNTIYF